This is a list of T cell receptor beta chains from one sample in a study of blood T cell repertoires in COVID-19. Method: immunoSEQ multiplex PCR; TCRdb's copy keeps in-frame clones and lacks some. The table includes about 220,000 clones, approximately 80% detected once. Sequences were obtained from PBMCs or T cells enriched from blood (not recorded which). Source of these receptors: a woman aged 60 to 75 who had recovered from COVID-19. The CDR3 runs from the conserved cysteine through the conserved F or W. Each record gives: J gene, V gene, D gene, CDR3 DNA, CDR3 protein. A D gene is named only where the DNA matches it firmly.

TRBJ2-3	TRBV4-1	TRBD2	TGCGCCACCAAAGCGGGAGGCACAGATACGCAGTATTTT	CATKAGGTDTQYF
TRBJ1-1	TRBV3-1/TRBV3-2	-	TGTGCCAGCAGCCAAGATAGTAGCGTCAACACTGAAGCTTTCTTT	CASSQDSSVNTEAFF
TRBJ2-2	TRBV5-1	-	TGCGCCAGCAGCCTCTCCGGCGGAACCGGGGAGCTGTTTTTT	CASSLSGGTGELFF
TRBJ2-1	TRBV9	TRBD2	TGTGCCAGCAGCCCAACTAGCGGGAGCTCCTACAATGAGCAGTTCTTC	CASSPTSGSSYNEQFF
TRBJ1-2	TRBV4-1	TRBD1	TGCGCCAGCAGCCAAGCGGGACAGCCCCAAGGCGATGGCTACACCTTC	CASSQAGQPQGDGYTF
TRBJ2-3	TRBV5-5	TRBD2	TGTGCCAGCAGCTTGCTTGGCGGGGGGGGCACAGATACGCAGTATTTT	CASSLLGGGGTDTQYF
TRBJ1-5	TRBV2	-	TGTGCCAGCAGCGTTGAACTTCCGGGCAATCAGCCCCAGCATTTT	CASSVELPGNQPQHF
TRBJ1-2	TRBV6-2/TRBV6-3	-	TGTGCCAGCAGCCCCGGGGCGGGGGCGGTCCGACCTAACTATGGCTACACCTTC	CASSPGAGAVRPNYGYTF
TRBJ1-1	TRBV27	TRBD1	TGTGCCAGCAGTTTTACAGGGGGGACTGAAGCTTTCTTT	CASSFTGGTEAFF
TRBJ1-1	TRBV19	-	TGTGCCAGTTCGACGTCCGGGACAAGTAACACTGAAGCTTTCTTT	CASSTSGTSNTEAFF
TRBJ2-4	TRBV9	-	TGTGCCAGCAGCGTAGATGGTGGCGGTCTCTTGCCCCAAAACATTCAGTACTTC	CASSVDGGGLLPQNIQYF
TRBJ2-7	TRBV7-9	TRBD1	TGTGCCAGCAGCATAGACAGGGGGGAGCAGTACTTC	CASSIDRGEQYF
TRBJ2-2	TRBV7-8	TRBD2	TGTGCCAGCAGCTTATACACTAGCGGGAGATCCACCGGGGAGCTGTTTTTT	CASSLYTSGRSTGELFF
TRBJ2-5	TRBV4-2	TRBD2	TGTGCCAGCAGCTCCCGGGGAACTAGCGTCGTTTGGCGGGAGACCCAGTACTTC	CASSSRGTSVVWRETQYF
TRBJ2-2	TRBV20-1	TRBD2	TGCAGTGCTCGTGGGACTATGGGGACCGGGGAGCTGTTTTTT	CSARGTMGTGELFF
TRBJ2-7	TRBV7-8	TRBD2	TGTGCCAGCAGCCCCTACCCCCTGGCGGGGGGGCTCGGGGAGCAGTACTTC	CASSPYPLAGGLGEQYF